The present TCR beta chain was sequenced within a study of blood T cell repertoires in COVID-19. The CDR3 extends over 13 amino acids. Trimming shortened V by 5 bases and J by 5 bases, and 10 bases separated the two germline ends. Germline V lookup: CDR1 SNHLY, CDR2 FYNNEI. Produced via immunoSEQ multiplex PCR; TCRdb's table is partial and in-frame only. The profile covers about 58,000 clones, with around 86% appearing a single time and under 8% taken by the ten largest. This clone has only one observation. Sequenced input: peripheral blood. This chain links TRBV2 with TRBJ2-1, with D maybe TRBD2 (6 bases). The receptor was derived from a human donor with active COVID-19. The donor label of this sample is uncertain. This chain's CDR3 is CASSSRLDNEQFF. CDR3 in DNA: TGTGCCAGCAGTTCTAGACTAGACAATGAGCAGTTCTTC.